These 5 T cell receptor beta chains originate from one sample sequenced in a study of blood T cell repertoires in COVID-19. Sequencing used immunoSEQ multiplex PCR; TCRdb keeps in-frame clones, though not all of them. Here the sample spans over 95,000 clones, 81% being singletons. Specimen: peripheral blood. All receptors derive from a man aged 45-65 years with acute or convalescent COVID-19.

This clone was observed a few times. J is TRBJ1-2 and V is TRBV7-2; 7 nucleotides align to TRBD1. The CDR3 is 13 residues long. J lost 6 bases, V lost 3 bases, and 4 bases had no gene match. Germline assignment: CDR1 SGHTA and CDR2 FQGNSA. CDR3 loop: CASSFRQGDGYTF. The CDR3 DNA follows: TGTGCCAGCAGCTTCAGACAGGGAGATGGCTACACCTTC.

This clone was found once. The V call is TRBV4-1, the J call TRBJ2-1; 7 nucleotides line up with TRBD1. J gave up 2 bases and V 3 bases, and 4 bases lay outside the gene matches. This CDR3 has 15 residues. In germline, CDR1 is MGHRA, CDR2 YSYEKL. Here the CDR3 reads CASSQSQGPYNEQFF. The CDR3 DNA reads TGCGCCAGCAGCCAGTCACAGGGGCCCTACAATGAGCAGTTCTTC.

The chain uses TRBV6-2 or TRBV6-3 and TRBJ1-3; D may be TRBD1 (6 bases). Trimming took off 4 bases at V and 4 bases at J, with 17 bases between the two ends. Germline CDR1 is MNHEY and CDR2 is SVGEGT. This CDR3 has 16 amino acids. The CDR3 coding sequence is TGTGCCAGCAGTTCCGGGACACAGGCTGTAGGAAACACCATATATTTT. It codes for CASSSGTQAVGNTIYF.

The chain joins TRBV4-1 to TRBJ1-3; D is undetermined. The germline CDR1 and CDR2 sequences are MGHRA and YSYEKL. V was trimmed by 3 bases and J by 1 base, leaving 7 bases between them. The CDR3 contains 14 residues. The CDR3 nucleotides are TGCGCCAGCAGCCATCCCCAATCTGGAAACACCATATATTTT. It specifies CASSHPQSGNTIYF.

CDR3 DNA sequence: TGTGCCAGCAGCTTGTCCCTCTCCTATAATTCACCCCTCCACTTT. Amino acids: CASSLSLSYNSPLHF. The chain uses TRBV5-5 and TRBJ1-6; D is unclear. Trimming left V 1 base short and J 0 bases short, with 5 bases between. In germline, CDR1 is SGHKS, CDR2 YYEKEE (reference sequence). The CDR3 loop spans 15 amino acids.